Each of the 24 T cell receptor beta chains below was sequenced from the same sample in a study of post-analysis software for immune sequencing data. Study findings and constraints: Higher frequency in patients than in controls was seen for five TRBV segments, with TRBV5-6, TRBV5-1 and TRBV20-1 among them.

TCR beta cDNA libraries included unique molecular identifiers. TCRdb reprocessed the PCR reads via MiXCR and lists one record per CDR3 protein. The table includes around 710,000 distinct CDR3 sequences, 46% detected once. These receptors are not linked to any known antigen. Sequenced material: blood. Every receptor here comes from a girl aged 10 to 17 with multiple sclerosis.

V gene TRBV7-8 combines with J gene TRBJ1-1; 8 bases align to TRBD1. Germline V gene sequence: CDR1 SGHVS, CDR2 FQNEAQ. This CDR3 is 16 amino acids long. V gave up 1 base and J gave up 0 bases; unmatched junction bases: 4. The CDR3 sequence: CASSLGGRGLNTEAFF. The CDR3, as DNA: TGTGCCAGCAGCTTAGGGGGCAGGGGGCTGAACACTGAAGCTTTCTTT.

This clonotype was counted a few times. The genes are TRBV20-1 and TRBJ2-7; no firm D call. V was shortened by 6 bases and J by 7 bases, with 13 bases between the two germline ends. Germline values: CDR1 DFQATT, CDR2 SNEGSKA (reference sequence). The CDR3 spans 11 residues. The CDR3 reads CSARLLWEQYF. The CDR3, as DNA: TGCAGTGCGAGGCTGCTGTGGGAGCAGTACTTC.

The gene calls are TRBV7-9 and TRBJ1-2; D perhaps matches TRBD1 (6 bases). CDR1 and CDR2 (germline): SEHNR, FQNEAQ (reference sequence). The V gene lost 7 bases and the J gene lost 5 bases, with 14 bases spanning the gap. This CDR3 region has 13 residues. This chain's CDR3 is CASITTGMYGYTF. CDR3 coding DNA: TGTGCCAGCATAACTACAGGGATGTATGGCTACACCTTC.

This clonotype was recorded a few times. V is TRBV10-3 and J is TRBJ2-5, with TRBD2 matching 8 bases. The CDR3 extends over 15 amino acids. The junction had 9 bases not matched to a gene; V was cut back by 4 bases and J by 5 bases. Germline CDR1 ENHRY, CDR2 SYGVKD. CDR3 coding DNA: TGTGCCATCAGTGCATTTGGGCGGGAGGAGGAGACCCAGTACTTC. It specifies CAISAFGREEETQYF.

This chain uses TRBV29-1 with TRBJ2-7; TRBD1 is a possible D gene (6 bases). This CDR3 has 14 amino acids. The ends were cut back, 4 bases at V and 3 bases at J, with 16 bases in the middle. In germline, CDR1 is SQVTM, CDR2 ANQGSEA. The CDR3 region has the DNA TGCAGCGTTGGGTCTAAAGGGACAATCTACGAGCAGTACTTC. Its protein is CSVGSKGTIYEQYF.

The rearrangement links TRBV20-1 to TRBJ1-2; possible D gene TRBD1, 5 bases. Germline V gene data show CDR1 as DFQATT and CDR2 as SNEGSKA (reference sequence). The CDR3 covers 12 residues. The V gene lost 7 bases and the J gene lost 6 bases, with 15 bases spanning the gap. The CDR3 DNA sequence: TGCAGTGGTACGGGGACGGGACATGGCTACACCTTC. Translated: CSGTGTGHGYTF.

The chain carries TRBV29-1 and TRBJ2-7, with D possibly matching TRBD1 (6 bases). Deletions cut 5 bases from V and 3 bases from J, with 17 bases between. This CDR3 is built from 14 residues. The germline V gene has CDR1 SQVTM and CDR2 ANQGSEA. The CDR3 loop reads CSVLLDSANYEQYF. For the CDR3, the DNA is TGCAGCGTTTTACTGGACAGCGCTAACTACGAGCAGTACTTC.

The CDR3 loop reads CASRVKGQGLEAFF. The CDR3 nucleotides read TGTGCCAGCAGAGTGAAGGGACAGGGGCTAGAAGCTTTCTTT. V usage is TRBV5-8 and J usage is TRBJ1-1, with 10 bases fitting TRBD1. This CDR3 comprises 14 residues. The junction had 9 bases not matched to a gene; V was cut back by 5 bases and J by 8 bases. CDR1 and CDR2 from the germline V gene are SGHTS and YDEGEE.

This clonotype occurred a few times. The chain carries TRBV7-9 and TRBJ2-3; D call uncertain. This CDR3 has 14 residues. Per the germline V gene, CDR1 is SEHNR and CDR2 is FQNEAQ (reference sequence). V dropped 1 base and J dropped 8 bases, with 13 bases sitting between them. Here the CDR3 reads CASSLVGPPTTQYF. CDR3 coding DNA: TGTGCCAGCAGCTTAGTCGGGCCTCCTACTACGCAGTATTTT.

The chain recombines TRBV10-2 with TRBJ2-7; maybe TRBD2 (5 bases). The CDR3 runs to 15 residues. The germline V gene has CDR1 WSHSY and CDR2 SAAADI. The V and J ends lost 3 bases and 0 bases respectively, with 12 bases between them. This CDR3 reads CASSDARVSSYEQYF. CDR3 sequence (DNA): TGCGCCAGCAGTGATGCGCGGGTGAGCTCCTACGAGCAGTACTTC.

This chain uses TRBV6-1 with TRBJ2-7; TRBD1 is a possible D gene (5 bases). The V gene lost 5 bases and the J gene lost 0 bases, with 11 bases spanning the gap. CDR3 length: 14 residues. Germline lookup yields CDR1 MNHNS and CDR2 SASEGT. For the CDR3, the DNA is TGTGCCAGCAGTAAGGGGCAGCGCTCCTACGAGCAGTACTTC. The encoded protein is CASSKGQRSYEQYF.

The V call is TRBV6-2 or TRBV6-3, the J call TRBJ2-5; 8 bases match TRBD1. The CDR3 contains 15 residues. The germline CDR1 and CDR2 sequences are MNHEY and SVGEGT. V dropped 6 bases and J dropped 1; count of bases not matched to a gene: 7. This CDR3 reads CASSRGTGFQETQYF. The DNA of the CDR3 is TGTGCCAGCAGCAGAGGGACAGGTTTCCAAGAGACCCAGTACTTC.

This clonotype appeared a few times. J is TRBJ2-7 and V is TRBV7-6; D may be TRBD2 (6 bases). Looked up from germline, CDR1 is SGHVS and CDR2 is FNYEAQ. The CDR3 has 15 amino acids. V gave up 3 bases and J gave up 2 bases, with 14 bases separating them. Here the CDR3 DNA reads TGTGCCAGCAGCTTGAGAGTAGCGGAGACCTACGAGCAGTACTTC. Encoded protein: CASSLRVAETYEQYF. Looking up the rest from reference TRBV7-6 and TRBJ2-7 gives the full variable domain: GAGVSQSPRYKVTKRGQDVALRCDPISGHVSLYWYRQALGQGPEFLTYFNYEAQQDKSGLPNDRFSAERPEGSISTLTIQRTEQRDSAMYRCASSLRVAETYEQYFGPGTRLTVT.

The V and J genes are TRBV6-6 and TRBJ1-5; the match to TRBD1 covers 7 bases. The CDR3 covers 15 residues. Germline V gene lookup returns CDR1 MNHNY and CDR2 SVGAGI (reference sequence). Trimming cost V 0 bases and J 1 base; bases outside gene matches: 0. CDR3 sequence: CASSYSDRSNQPQHF. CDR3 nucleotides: TGTGCCAGCAGTTACTCGGACAGGAGCAATCAGCCCCAGCATTTT.

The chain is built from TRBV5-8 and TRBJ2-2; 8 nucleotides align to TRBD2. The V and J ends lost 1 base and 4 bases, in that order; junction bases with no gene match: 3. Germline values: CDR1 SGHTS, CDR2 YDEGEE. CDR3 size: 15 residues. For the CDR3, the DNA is TGTGCCAGCAGCTTGAGCGGGAGAGCCACCGGGGAGCTGTTTTTT. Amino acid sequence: CASSLSGRATGELFF.

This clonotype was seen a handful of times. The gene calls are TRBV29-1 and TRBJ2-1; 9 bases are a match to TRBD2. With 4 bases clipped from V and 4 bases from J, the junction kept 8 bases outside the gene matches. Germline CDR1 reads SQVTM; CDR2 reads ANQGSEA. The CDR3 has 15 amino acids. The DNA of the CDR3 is TGCAGCGTTGCCTACAGCGGGAGGTATTACAATGAGCAGTTCTTC. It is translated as CSVAYSGRYYNEQFF.

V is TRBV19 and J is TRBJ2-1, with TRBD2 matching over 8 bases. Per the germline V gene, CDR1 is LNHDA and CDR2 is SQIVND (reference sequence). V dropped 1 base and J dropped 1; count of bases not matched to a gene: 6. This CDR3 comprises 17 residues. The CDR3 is CASSIAALAESYNEQFF. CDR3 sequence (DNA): TGTGCCAGTAGTATAGCGGCACTAGCGGAGTCCTACAATGAGCAGTTCTTC.

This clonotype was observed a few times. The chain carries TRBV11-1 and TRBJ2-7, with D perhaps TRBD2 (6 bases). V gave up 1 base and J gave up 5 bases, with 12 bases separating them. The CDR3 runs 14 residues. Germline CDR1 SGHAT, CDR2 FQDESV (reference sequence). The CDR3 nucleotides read TGTGCCAGCAGCTTAGAGCGGCGGGGAGACGAGCAGTACTTC. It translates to CASSLERRGDEQYF.

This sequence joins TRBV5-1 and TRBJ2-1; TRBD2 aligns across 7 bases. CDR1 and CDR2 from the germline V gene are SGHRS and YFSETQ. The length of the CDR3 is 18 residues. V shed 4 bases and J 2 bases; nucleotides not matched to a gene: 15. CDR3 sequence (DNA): TGCGCCAGCAGCCTTGACCTCCCCACCGGGACTACCTACAATGAGCAGTTCTTC. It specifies CASSLDLPTGTTYNEQFF.

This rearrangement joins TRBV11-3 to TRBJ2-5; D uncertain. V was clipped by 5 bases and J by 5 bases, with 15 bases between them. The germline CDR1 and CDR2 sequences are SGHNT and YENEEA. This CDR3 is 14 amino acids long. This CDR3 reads CASSVPLGWETQYF. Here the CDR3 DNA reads TGTGCCAGCAGCGTCCCTTTGGGCTGGGAGACCCAGTACTTC.

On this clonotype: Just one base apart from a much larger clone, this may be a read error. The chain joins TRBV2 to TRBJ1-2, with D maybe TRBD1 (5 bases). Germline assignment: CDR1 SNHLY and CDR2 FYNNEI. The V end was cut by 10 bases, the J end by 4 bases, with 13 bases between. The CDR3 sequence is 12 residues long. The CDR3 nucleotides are TGTGCCATCCGTGGGGGAATCTATGGCTACACCTTC. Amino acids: CAIRGGIYGYTF.

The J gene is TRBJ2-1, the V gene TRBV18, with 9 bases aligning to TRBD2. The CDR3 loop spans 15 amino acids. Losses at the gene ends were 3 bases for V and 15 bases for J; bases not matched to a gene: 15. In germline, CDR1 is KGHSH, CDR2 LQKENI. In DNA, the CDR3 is TGTGCCAGCTCACCCTCGAGATCAGCGGGAGGAGGGTGGTTCTTC. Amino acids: CASSPSRSAGGGWFF.

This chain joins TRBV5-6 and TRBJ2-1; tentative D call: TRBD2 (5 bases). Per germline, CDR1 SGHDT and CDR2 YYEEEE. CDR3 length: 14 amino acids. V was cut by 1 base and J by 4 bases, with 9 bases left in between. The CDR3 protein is CASSLYRRYNEQFF. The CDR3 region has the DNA TGTGCCAGCAGCTTGTATCGGAGGTACAATGAGCAGTTCTTC. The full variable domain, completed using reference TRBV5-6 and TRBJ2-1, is DAGVTQSPTHLIKTRGQQVTLRCSPKSGHDTVSWYQQALGQGPQFIFQYYEEEERQRGNFPDRFSGHQFPNYSSELNVNALLLGDSALYLCASSLYRRYNEQFFGPGTRLTVL.

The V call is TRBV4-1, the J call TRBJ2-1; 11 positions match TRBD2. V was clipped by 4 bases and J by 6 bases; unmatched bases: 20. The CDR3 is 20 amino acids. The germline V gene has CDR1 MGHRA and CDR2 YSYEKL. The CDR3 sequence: CASSRETGQGYSGRGNEQFF. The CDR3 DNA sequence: TGCGCCAGCAGCCGAGAGACGGGACAGGGCTATAGCGGGAGGGGCAATGAGCAGTTCTTC.